This paragraph reports one T cell receptor beta chain. No antigen is known for it. Caucasian adults living in Nashville, Tennessee, provided all samples. This record belongs to a study of shared clonotypes between healthy human individuals. Study as a whole: CD4 naive and CD4 memory each took three plates per donor, while CD8 naive took two and CD8 memory one.

The V gene's germline CDR1 is SGHNT and CDR2 YYREEE (reference sequence). CDR3 length: 16 amino acids. The V segment lost 3 bases and the J segment 7 bases; nucleotides outside the gene matches: 13. Method: immunoSEQ multiplex PCR; TCRdb's copy keeps in-frame clones and lacks some. The sample has millions of clones; about 95% are singletons. Findings and limits, study-wide: Against clonotypes common to all four donors, non-shared ones had lower generation probabilities. Memory subsets had estimated richness that was generally smaller than that of naive subsets.

The rearrangement uses TRBV5-4 and TRBJ1-2, with 9 nucleotides matching TRBD1. The TCR comes from a man younger than 35 in good health. Specimen: naive CD4+ T cells sorted from blood. Subset in this sample: CD45RA+ positively selected. In DNA, the CDR3 is TGTGCCAGCAGCTGGGAAACCCGGGACAGGGCTGGTGGCTACACCTTC. It yields the protein CASSWETRDRAGGYTF.